A single T cell receptor (beta chain) is shown here with its context. Antigen: not known. Germline values: CDR1 MNHEY, CDR2 SVGAGI. CDR3 length equals 14 residues. Trimming removed 4 bases from V and 3 bases from J, with 9 bases in between. This entry belongs to a study of T cells in Graves' hyperthyroidism and ophthalmopathy. Researchers amplified the TCR beta CDR3 regions from RNA transcripts. First-round RT-PCR targeting the TCR CDR3 was performed with the HTBI primer set. In TCRdb, the multiplex PCR reads were re-called with MiXCR into one record per CDR3 protein. The sample holds 600,000 to 900,000 distinct CDR3 sequences, less than 20% seen once. The study defined stable Graves' hyperthyroidism as no ophthalmopathy progression within 18 months. Each diagnosis was grounded in clinical symptoms, serum thyroxine and TRAb, thyroid ultrasound, and orbital computed tomography. Study findings and constraints: The blood repertoire included most of the expanded thyroid clonotypes above 0.001.

The rearrangement links TRBV6-5 to TRBJ2-2; D gene ambiguous. Sequencing used blood. The TCR sequence derives from a man younger than 35 with Graves' hyperthyroidism. Here the CDR3 reads CASSWRGDTGELFF. The CDR3 DNA follows: TGTGCCAGCAGTTGGCGTGGTGACACCGGGGAGCTGTTTTTT.